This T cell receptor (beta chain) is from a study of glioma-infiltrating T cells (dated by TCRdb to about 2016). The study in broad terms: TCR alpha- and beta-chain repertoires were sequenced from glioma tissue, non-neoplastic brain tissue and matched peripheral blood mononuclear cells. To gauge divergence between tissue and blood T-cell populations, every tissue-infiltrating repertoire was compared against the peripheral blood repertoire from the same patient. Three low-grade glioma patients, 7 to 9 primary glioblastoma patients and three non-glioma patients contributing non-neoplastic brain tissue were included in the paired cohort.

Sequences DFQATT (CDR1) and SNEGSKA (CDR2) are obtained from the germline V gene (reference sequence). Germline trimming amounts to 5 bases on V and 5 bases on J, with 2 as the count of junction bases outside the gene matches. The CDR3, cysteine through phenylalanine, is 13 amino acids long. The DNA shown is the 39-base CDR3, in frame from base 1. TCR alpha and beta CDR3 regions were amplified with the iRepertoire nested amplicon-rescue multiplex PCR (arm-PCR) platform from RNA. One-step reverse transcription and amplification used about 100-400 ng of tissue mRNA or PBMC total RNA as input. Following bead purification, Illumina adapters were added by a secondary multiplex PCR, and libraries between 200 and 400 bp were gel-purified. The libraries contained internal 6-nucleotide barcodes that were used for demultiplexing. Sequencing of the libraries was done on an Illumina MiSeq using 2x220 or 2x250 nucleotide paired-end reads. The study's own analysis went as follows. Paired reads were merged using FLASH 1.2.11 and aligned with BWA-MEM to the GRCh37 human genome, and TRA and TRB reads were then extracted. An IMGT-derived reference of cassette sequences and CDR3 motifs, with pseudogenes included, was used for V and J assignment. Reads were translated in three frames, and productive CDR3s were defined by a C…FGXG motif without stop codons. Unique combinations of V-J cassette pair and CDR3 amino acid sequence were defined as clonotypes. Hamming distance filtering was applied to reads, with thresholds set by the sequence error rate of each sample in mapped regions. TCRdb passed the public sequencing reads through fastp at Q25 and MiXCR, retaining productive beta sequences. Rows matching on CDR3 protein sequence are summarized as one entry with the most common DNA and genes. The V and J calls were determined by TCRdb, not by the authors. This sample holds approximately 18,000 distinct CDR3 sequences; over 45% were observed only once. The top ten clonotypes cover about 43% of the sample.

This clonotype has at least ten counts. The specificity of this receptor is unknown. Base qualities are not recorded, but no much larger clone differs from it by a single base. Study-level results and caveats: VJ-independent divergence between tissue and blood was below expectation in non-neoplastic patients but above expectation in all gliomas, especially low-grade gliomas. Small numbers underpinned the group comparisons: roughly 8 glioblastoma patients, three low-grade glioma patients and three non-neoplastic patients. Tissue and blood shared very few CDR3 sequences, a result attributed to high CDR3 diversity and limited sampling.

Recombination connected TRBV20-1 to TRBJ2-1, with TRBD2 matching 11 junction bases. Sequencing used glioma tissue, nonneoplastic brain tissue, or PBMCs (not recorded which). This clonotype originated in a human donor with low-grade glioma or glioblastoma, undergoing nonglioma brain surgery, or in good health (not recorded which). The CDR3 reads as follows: CSAAGLADNEQFF. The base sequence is TGCAGTGCTGCGGGACTAGCGGACAATGAGCAGTTCTTC.